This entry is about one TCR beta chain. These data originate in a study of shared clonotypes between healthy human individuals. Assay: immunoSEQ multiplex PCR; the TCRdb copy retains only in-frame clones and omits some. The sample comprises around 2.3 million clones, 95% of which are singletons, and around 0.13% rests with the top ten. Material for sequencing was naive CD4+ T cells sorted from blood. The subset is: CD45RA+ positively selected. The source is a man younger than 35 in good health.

DNA for the CDR3: TGTGCCAGCTCATCCGCTCAAGAGACCCAGTACTTC. Its protein product is CASSSAQETQYF. V usage is TRBV18 and J usage is TRBJ2-5; unclear D gene. The germline V gene encodes CDR1 KGHSH and CDR2 LQKENI. The CDR3 runs to 12 residues. Trimming cost V 5 bases and J 2 bases, with 6 bases left between them. Using reference TRBV18 and TRBJ2-5 for the parts outside the CDR3, the full variable domain is NAGVMQNPRHLVRRRGQEARLRCSPMKGHSHVYWYRQLPEEGLKFMVYLQKENIIDESGMPKERFSAEFPKEGPSILRIQQVVRGDSAAYFCASSSAQETQYFGPGTRLLVL.